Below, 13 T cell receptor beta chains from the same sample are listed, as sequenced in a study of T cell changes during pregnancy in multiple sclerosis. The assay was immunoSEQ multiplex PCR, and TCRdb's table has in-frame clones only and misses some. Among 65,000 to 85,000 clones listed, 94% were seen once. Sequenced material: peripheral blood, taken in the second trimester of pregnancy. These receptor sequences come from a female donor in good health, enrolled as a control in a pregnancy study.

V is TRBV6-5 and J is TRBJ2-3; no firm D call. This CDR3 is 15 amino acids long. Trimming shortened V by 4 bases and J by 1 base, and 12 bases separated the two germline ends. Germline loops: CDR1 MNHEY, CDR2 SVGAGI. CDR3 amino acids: CASSLLGRRTDTQYF. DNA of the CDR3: TGTGCCAGCAGTTTACTGGGCAGGCGCACAGATACGCAGTATTTT.

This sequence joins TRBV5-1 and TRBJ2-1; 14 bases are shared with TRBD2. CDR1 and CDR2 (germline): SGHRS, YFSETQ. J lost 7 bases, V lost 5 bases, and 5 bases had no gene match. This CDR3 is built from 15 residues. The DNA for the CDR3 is TGCGCCAGCAGGACTAGCGGGAGGGAGAGGAATGAGCAGTTCTTC. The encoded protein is CASRTSGRERNEQFF.

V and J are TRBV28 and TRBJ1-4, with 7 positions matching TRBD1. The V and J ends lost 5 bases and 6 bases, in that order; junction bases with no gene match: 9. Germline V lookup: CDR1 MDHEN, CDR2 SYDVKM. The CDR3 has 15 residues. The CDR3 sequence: CASSDNRGVHEKLFF. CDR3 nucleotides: TGTGCCAGCAGTGATAACAGGGGAGTTCATGAAAAACTGTTTTTT. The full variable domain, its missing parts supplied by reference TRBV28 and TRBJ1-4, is DVKVTQSSRYLVKRTGEKVFLECVQDMDHENMFWYRQDPGLGLRLIYFSYDVKMKEKGDIPEGYSVSREKKERFSLILESASTNQTSMYLCASSDNRGVHEKLFFGSGTQLSVL.

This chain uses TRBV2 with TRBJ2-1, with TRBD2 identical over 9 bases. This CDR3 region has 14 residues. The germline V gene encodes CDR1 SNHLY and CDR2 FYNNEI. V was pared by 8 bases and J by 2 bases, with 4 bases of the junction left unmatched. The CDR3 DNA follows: TGTGCCAGCCAAGGACTAGCGCCCTACAATGAGCAGTTCTTC. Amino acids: CASQGLAPYNEQFF.

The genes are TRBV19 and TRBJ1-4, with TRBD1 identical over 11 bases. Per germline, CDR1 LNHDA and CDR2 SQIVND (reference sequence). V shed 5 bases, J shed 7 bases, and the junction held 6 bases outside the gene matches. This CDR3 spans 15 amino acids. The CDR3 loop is CASSGQGAGGEKLFF. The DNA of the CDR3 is TGTGCCAGTAGTGGACAGGGGGCAGGAGGTGAAAAACTGTTTTTT.

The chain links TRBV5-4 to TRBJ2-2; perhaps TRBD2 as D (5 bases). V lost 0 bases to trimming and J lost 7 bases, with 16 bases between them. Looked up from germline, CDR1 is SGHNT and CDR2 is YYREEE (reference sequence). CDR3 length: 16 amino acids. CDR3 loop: CASSLGERASGGELFF. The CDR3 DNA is TGTGCCAGCAGCTTGGGAGAGAGGGCTTCTGGCGGGGAGCTGTTTTTT.

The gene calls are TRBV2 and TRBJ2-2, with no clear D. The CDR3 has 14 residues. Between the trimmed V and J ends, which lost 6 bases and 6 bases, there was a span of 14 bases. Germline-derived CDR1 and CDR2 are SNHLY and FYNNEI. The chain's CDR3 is CASRAVGSAGELFF. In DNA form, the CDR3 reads TGTGCCAGCAGGGCCGTCGGCAGCGCCGGGGAGCTGTTTTTT.

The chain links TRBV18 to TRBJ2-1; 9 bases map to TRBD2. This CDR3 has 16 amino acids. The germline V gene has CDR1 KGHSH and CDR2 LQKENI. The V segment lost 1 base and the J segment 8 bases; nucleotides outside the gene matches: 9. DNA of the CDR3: TGTGCCAGCTCACCACGTGCGGGAGGGACCCAGCATGAGCAGTTCTTC. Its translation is CASSPRAGGTQHEQFF.

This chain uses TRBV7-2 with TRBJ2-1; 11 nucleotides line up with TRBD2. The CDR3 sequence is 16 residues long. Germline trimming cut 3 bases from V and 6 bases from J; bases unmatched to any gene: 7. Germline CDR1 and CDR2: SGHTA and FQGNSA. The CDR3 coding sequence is TGTGCCAGCAGCTTCTTAGCGGGAGGGTCCGCCAATGAGCAGTTCTTC. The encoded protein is CASSFLAGGSANEQFF.

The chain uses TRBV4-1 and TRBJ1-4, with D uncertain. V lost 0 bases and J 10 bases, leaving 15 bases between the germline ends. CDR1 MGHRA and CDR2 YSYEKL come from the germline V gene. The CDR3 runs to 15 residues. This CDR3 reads CASSQDGSMAGKLFF. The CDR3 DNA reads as TGCGCCAGCAGCCAAGATGGCTCTATGGCAGGAAAACTGTTTTTT.

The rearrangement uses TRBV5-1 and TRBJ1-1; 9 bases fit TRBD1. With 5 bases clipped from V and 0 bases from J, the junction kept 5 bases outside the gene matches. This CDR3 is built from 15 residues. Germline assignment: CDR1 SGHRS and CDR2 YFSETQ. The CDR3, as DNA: TGCGCCAGCAGAAGGACAGGGGCTCTGAACACTGAAGCTTTCTTT. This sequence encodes CASRRTGALNTEAFF.

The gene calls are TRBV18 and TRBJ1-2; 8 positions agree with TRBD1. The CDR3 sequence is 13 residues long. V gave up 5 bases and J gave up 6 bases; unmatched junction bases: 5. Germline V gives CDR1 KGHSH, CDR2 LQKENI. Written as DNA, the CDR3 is TGTGCCAGCTCAACACAGGGGGTGGATGGCTACACCTTC. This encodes CASSTQGVDGYTF.

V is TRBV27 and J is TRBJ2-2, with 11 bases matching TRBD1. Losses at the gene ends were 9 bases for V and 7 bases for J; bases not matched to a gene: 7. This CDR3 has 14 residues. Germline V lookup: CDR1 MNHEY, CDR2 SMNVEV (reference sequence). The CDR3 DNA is TGTGCCAGTAAGGACAGGGGGCAGGGCGGGGAGCTGTTTTTT. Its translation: CASKDRGQGGELFF.